This passage covers 16 T cell receptor beta chains from one sample sequenced in a study of cytomegalovirus exposure and HLA in healthy donors. A multiplex PCR was run with 60 Vbeta primers and 13 Jbeta primers. Profiled with immunoSEQ multiplex PCR; TCRdb holds only in-frame clones, not every one. This table has approximately 150,000 clones, about four fifths appearing once. The sequencing input was PBMCs. Source of these receptors: a woman aged 50 to 60 in good health and CMV-seronegative.

The chain recombines TRBV28 with TRBJ2-1; no clear D gene. Germline V lookup: CDR1 MDHEN, CDR2 SYDVKM. V lost 4 bases and J lost 2, with 15 bases in between. The CDR3 runs 16 residues. CDR3 in amino acids: CASSSNIAGTYNEQFF. Here the CDR3 DNA reads TGTGCCAGCAGTTCAAACATAGCTGGTACCTACAATGAGCAGTTCTTC.

V and J are TRBV2 and TRBJ2-3, with D maybe TRBD2 (5 bases). Germline V gene sequence: CDR1 SNHLY, CDR2 FYNNEI. V was clipped by 6 bases and J by 5 bases, with 6 bases between them. This CDR3 has 11 amino acids. The CDR3 DNA follows: TGTGCCAGCAGACTAGGAGATACGCAGTATTTT. This gives the protein CASRLGDTQYF.

The chain recombines TRBV2 with TRBJ1-1; 9 nucleotides line up with TRBD1. The CDR3 totals 12 residues. Germline V CDR1 and CDR2: SNHLY, FYNNEI. Losses at the gene ends were 4 bases for V and 8 bases for J; bases not matched to a gene: 2. The chain's CDR3 is CASSVGTGEAFF. The DNA for the CDR3 is TGTGCCAGCAGTGTTGGGACAGGGGAAGCTTTCTTT.

The rearrangement links TRBV13 to TRBJ1-2; 8 bases line up with TRBD1. Unmatched junction bases numbered 13, after V lost 5 bases and J lost 8 bases. CDR3 length equals 15 residues. The germline CDR1 and CDR2 sequences are PRHDT and FYEKMQ (reference sequence). CDR3 residues: CASSPKDRAAEGYTF. In nucleotides, the CDR3 is TGTGCCAGCAGCCCGAAGGACAGGGCGGCGGAGGGCTACACCTTC.

The J gene is TRBJ2-3, the V gene TRBV11-3, with a weak D call TRBD1 (6 bases). V lost 3 bases, J lost 6 bases, and 10 bases lay in between. Germline V lookup: CDR1 SGHNT, CDR2 YENEEA. CDR3 size: 13 residues. CDR3 DNA: TGTGCCAGCAGCTTGGGGGCCGGGGATACGCAGTATTTT. It encodes CASSLGAGDTQYF.

The chain couples TRBV7-9 to TRBJ2-7; D perhaps matches TRBD2 (6 bases). The V and J ends lost 3 bases and 3 bases respectively, with 9 bases between them. The CDR3 length is 13 residues. In germline, CDR1 is SEHNR, CDR2 FQNEAQ (reference sequence). In nucleotides, the CDR3 is TGTGCCAGCAGCTTTGGGGGGTTCTACGAGCAGTACTTC. This encodes CASSFGGFYEQYF.

The V gene is TRBV10-3, the J gene TRBJ2-6, with D uncertain. Trimming cost V 5 bases and J 2 bases, with 4 bases left between them. Per the germline V gene, CDR1 is ENHRY and CDR2 is SYGVKD. The CDR3 length is 13 residues. CDR3 in DNA: TGTGCCATCAGTCTAGCTGGGGCCAACGTCCTGACTTTC. Translating it yields CAISLAGANVLTF.

This sequence joins TRBV30 and TRBJ1-5, with a weak D call TRBD1 (6 bases). Germline V gene lookup returns CDR1 GTSNPN and CDR2 SVGIG (reference sequence). Trimming stripped 2 bases from V and 0 bases from J, with 8 bases between. The length of the CDR3 is 14 residues. This CDR3 reads CAWSLGGSNQPQHF. The CDR3 bases are TGTGCCTGGAGTCTAGGGGGTAGCAATCAGCCCCAGCATTTT.

This clone has a handful of counts. The chain is built from TRBV5-4 and TRBJ2-7, with D tentatively TRBD1 (6 bases). The CDR3 length is 15 residues. Germline V lookup: CDR1 SGHNT, CDR2 YYREEE (reference sequence). V lost 0 bases, J lost 5 bases, and 15 bases lay in between. The CDR3 loop is CASSLGGQSRDEQYF. The CDR3 DNA reads as TGTGCCAGCAGCTTGGGGGGGCAGTCAAGGGACGAGCAGTACTTC. Full variable domain (outside the CDR3, taken from reference TRBV5-4 and TRBJ2-7): ETGVTQSPTHLIKTRGQQVTLRCSSQSGHNTVSWYQQALGQGPQFIFQYYREEENGRGNFPPRFSGLQFPNYSSELNVNALELDDSALYLCASSLGGQSRDEQYFGPGTRLTVT.

CDR3 DNA: TGTGCCAGCAGCTCGAAGGGGTTTAGCGGGAGGAATGAGCAGTTCTTC. Translated: CASSSKGFSGRNEQFF. V usage is TRBV7-9 and J usage is TRBJ2-1; 10 positions agree with TRBD2. Germline assignment: CDR1 SEHNR and CDR2 FQNEAQ (reference sequence). Losses at the gene ends were 4 bases for V and 7 bases for J; bases not matched to a gene: 10. There are 16 residues in the CDR3.

This clone was detected only once. The chain combines TRBV6-5 with TRBJ2-7, with D uncertain. V shed 0 bases and J shed 5 bases, with 14 bases lying between them. CDR3 size: 15 residues. In germline, CDR1 is MNHEY, CDR2 SVGAGI. CDR3 protein: CASSYSNLLNDEQYF. CDR3 DNA sequence: TGTGCCAGCAGTTACTCAAACTTACTCAACGACGAGCAGTACTTC.

J is TRBJ2-2 and V is TRBV19; 11 bases line up with TRBD2. Germline assignment: CDR1 LNHDA and CDR2 SQIVND (reference sequence). The ends lost 6 bases at V and 6 bases at J; junction bases unmatched: 3. The CDR3 spans 14 residues. CDR3 loop: CASRLAGDAGELFF. In DNA form, the CDR3 reads TGTGCCAGTAGACTAGCGGGGGATGCCGGGGAGCTGTTTTTT.

The V gene is TRBV18, the J gene TRBJ2-1; D perhaps matches TRBD2 (6 bases). CDR1 and CDR2 (germline): KGHSH, LQKENI. CDR3 size: 15 residues. Trimming removed 0 bases from V and 4 bases from J, with 10 bases in between. CDR3 region: CASSPPMGGYNEQFF. Here the CDR3 DNA reads TGTGCCAGCTCACCACCTATGGGGGGTTACAATGAGCAGTTCTTC.

The chain has TRBV7-6 and TRBJ1-1; 7 bases fit TRBD1. The CDR3 is 15 residues long. CDR1 and CDR2 from the germline V gene are SGHVS and FNYEAQ. Trimming cost V 5 bases and J 0 bases; bases outside gene matches: 6. In DNA form, the CDR3 reads TGTGCCAGCAGCCCTCCGACAGGGTTGAACACTGAAGCTTTCTTT. Translated: CASSPPTGLNTEAFF.

The chain links TRBV30 to TRBJ1-1, with 9 bases lining up with TRBD1. Trimming at V came to 5 bases and at J to 4 bases, leaving 2 bases not matched to a gene. The CDR3 has 12 amino acids. CDR1 is GTSNPN, CDR2 SVGIG, per germline (reference sequence). The CDR3 region has the DNA TGTGCCTGGGGACAGGGGACCACTGAAGCTTTCTTT. It encodes CAWGQGTTEAFF. Full variable domain (remainder filled in from reference TRBV30 and TRBJ1-1): SQTIHQWPATLVQPVGSPLSLECTVEGTSNPNLYWYRQAAGRGLQLLFYSVGIGQISSEVPQNLSASRPQDRQFILSSKKLLLSDSGFYLCAWGQGTTEAFFGQGTRLTVV.

The chain has TRBV7-7 and TRBJ1-3; 8 bases are shared with TRBD1. The germline CDR1 and CDR2 sequences are SSHAT and FNYEAQ (reference sequence). The CDR3 spans 17 residues. V dropped 5 bases and J dropped 4; count of bases not matched to a gene: 13. The CDR3 loop reads CASSRPDREITGNTIYF. The CDR3, as DNA: TGTGCCAGCAGCCGCCCGGACAGGGAAATCACAGGAAACACCATATATTTT.